This passage covers 14 T cell receptor beta chains from one sample sequenced in a study of OX40 agonist ivuxolimab in advanced cancers. Here immunoSEQ multiplex PCR was the method, and the copy in TCRdb shows in-frame clones only, minus some. The sample lists more than 25,000 clones; about nine tenths were seen once. The sample was CD4+ or CD8+ T cells sorted from blood, taken in a trial of the OX40 agonist ivuxolimab. Source of these receptors: an adult with an advanced solid tumor such as melanoma, head and neck, liver or kidney cancer.

CDR3 in amino acids: CASSLGRMESSTFF. The DNA for the CDR3 is TGTGCCAGCAGTCTCGGACGCATGGAATCGAGCACTTTCTTT. The rearrangement joins TRBV6-1 to TRBJ1-1; D not resolved. V was clipped by 5 bases and J by 12 bases, with 22 bases between them. The CDR3 spans 14 residues. Germline CDR1 and CDR2: MNHNS and SASEGT.

The chain combines TRBV9 with TRBJ2-1; D is ambiguous. CDR3 length equals 14 residues. V dropped 6 bases and J dropped 7 bases, with 17 bases sitting between them. Per the germline V gene, CDR1 is SGDLS and CDR2 is YYNGEE. CDR3 amino acids: CASKEMGGANEQFF. The DNA for the CDR3 is TGTGCCAGCAAGGAGATGGGCGGAGCGAATGAGCAGTTCTTC.

This chain connects TRBV7-3 to TRBJ2-3, with TRBD1 matching over 10 bases. There are 16 residues in the CDR3. V was clipped by 5 bases and J by 6 bases; unmatched bases: 11. CDR1 is SGHTA, CDR2 FQGTGA, per germline. The CDR3 loop is CASSHGQGGVSDTQYF. DNA of the CDR3: TGTGCCAGCAGCCACGGACAGGGGGGCGTCTCTGATACGCAGTATTTT.

The genes are TRBV9 and TRBJ2-3; 16 bases line up with TRBD2. The CDR3 has 19 amino acids. Germline CDR1 is SGDLS and CDR2 is YYNGEE. Losses at the gene ends were 3 bases for V and 1 base for J; bases not matched to a gene: 8. CDR3 loop: CASSGPGLAGGLGTDTQYF. DNA of the CDR3: TGTGCCAGCAGCGGACCGGGACTAGCGGGAGGGCTTGGCACAGATACGCAGTATTTT.

This CDR3 is CASSMGRIYEQYF. The CDR3 nucleotides read TGTGCCAGCAGCATGGGACGGATCTACGAGCAGTACTTC. V is TRBV5-6 and J is TRBJ2-7; D is perhaps TRBD1 or TRBD2 (5 bases each). This CDR3 is built from 13 residues. V gave up 4 bases and J gave up 3 bases, with 11 bases separating them. Germline CDR1 is SGHDT and CDR2 is YYEEEE.

The chain has TRBV4-2 and TRBJ1-1, with D perhaps matching TRBD1 (6 bases). Trimming shortened V by 4 bases and J by 0 bases, and 18 bases separated the two germline ends. Looked up from germline, CDR1 is LGHNA and CDR2 is YNFKEQ. This CDR3 comprises 17 residues. CDR3 sequence reads: CASSPEYTGPLNTEAFF. In nucleotides, the CDR3 is TGTGCCAGCAGCCCTGAATATACAGGGCCCCTGAACACTGAAGCTTTCTTT.

The chain uses TRBV27 and TRBJ2-5, with D perhaps assigned TRBD1 or TRBD2 (5 bases each). Germline loops: CDR1 MNHEY, CDR2 SMNVEV (reference sequence). The CDR3 has 13 residues. V gave up 2 bases and J gave up 7 bases, with 11 bases separating them. The CDR3 protein is CASSLGGRGTQYF. In DNA, the CDR3 is TGTGCCAGCAGTTTAGGGGGTCGCGGGACCCAGTACTTC.

V is TRBV9 and J is TRBJ2-5; 8 bases line up with TRBD2. The V segment lost 0 bases and the J segment 0 bases; nucleotides outside the gene matches: 10. Germline-derived CDR1 and CDR2 are SGDLS and YYNGEE. The CDR3 loop spans 18 amino acids. The CDR3 coding sequence is TGTGCCAGCAGCGTAGGCACTAGCGGAACGCTTTACCAAGAGACCCAGTACTTC. Its protein is CASSVGTSGTLYQETQYF.

This chain uses TRBV12-5 with TRBJ2-5; 7 nucleotides line up with TRBD1. The germline CDR1 and CDR2 sequences are LGHNT and FRNRAP. This CDR3 is 16 amino acids long. With 3 bases clipped from V and 2 bases from J, the junction kept 9 bases outside the gene matches. The CDR3 DNA sequence: TGTGCTAGTGGTTTCACCCGGGACAGACCACAAGAGACCCAGTACTTC. It codes for CASGFTRDRPQETQYF.

This sequence joins TRBV20-1 and TRBJ2-1; D is unclear. Germline CDR1 is DFQATT and CDR2 is SNEGSKA (reference sequence). The CDR3 sequence is 10 residues long. The ends were cut back, 3 bases at V and 9 bases at J, with 6 bases in the middle. The CDR3 DNA is TGCAGTGCTAGTAGTGGTGAGCAGTTCTTC. Amino acids: CSASSGEQFF.

This sequence joins TRBV19 and TRBJ1-1; possible D gene TRBD1, 5 bases. CDR3 length: 13 residues. Per the germline V gene, CDR1 is LNHDA and CDR2 is SQIVND (reference sequence). The V end lost 6 bases, the J end lost 4 bases, and 12 bases lay between the germline ends. The CDR3 region has the DNA TGTGCCAGTAGCTCCATCGGGGGCACTGAAGCTTTCTTT. Translating it yields CASSSIGGTEAFF.

This chain connects TRBV5-1 to TRBJ1-2, with D hard to call. V lost 0 bases to trimming and J lost 0 bases, with 9 bases between them. CDR3 length: 15 residues. Germline CDR1 reads SGHRS; CDR2 reads YFSETQ. CDR3 loop: CASSLAGGANYGYTF. The CDR3 DNA reads TGCGCCAGCAGCTTGGCAGGCGGAGCTAACTATGGCTACACCTTC.

The chain joins TRBV7-2 to TRBJ1-4; D is perhaps TRBD1 (6 bases). Germline-derived CDR1 and CDR2 are SGHTA and FQGNSA. The CDR3 sequence is 15 residues long. The V gene lost 5 bases and the J gene lost 7 bases, with 17 bases spanning the gap. The CDR3 here is CASSPGEGFGEKLFF. CDR3 bases: TGTGCCAGCAGCCCAGGGGAGGGATTTGGTGAAAAACTGTTTTTT.

The V and J genes are TRBV7-2 and TRBJ1-5; D might be TRBD1 (5 bases). Looked up from germline, CDR1 is SGHTA and CDR2 is FQGNSA. V lost 3 bases to trimming and J lost 5 bases, with 14 bases between them. This CDR3 is built from 15 residues. The CDR3 region is CASSFRSAGDQPQHF. The CDR3 DNA reads as TGTGCCAGCAGCTTCCGGTCCGCGGGGGATCAGCCCCAGCATTTT.